Listed below are T cell receptor beta chains from one sample, sequenced in a study of blood T cell repertoires in COVID-19. Repertoires were generated with immunoSEQ multiplex PCR, while TCRdb's copy carries only in-frame clones and drops some. The top ten clones hold 6% to 8.5% of a sample with 100,000 to 120,000 clones, 70% to 80% of them seen once. Sample: peripheral blood. These receptors originate from a woman aged 55-70 years with acute or convalescent COVID-19. The CDR3 runs from the conserved cysteine through the conserved F or W. Fields, in order: clone size, D gene, J gene, V gene, CDR3 DNA, CDR3 protein. A D gene is named only where the DNA matches it firmly. Only some rows state a clone size, as once, few, many or a class for expanded clones.

. . TRBJ1-6 TRBV28 TGTGCCAGCAGTTTTGGGCAGCCCTATAATTCACCCCTCCACTTT CASSFGQPYNSPLHF
. TRBD1 TRBJ2-1 TRBV4-1 TGCGCCAGCAGCCAAAAGGGACAGGAGGACAATGAGCAGTTCTTC CASSQKGQEDNEQFF
. TRBD1 TRBJ2-1 TRBV5-1 TGCGCCAGCAGGCCCGGGACAGCTACTAATGAGCAGTTCTTC CASRPGTATNEQFF
. . TRBJ1-2 TRBV30 TGTGCCTGGAGTGTCTCGAGTGGCTACACCTTC CAWSVSSGYTF
once TRBD1 TRBJ2-1 TRBV20-1 TGCAGTGCTAGTCGGCGGGCAGGGGGTCTCTACAATGAGCAGTTCTTC CSASRRAGGLYNEQFF
. TRBD2 TRBJ2-1 TRBV5-1 TGCGCCAGCAGCTTTAGCGGGGGGTCCTCCTACAATGAGCAGTTCTTC CASSFSGGSSYNEQFF
. . TRBJ1-2 TRBV3-1/TRBV3-2 TGTGCCAGCGGCGGACAGTCGGAGTTCGATGGCTACACCTTC CASGGQSEFDGYTF
. . TRBJ2-5 TRBV5-1 TGCGCCAGCAGCTTCCGTACTAGTGGCGAGACCCAGTACTTC CASSFRTSGETQYF
. TRBD1 TRBJ1-1 TRBV19 TGTGCCAGTAGTATGCGTGGACAGGGGATGAACACTGAAGCTTTCTTT CASSMRGQGMNTEAFF
few . TRBJ1-5 TRBV28 TGTGCCAGCAGTTTAGGCAGGGCGGTGGGTCAGCCCCAGCATTTT CASSLGRAVGQPQHF
. TRBD1 TRBJ2-2 TRBV7-3 TGTGCCAGCAGCTTCTCCAATGACAGGGCCGGGGAGCTGTTTTTT CASSFSNDRAGELFF
. . TRBJ1-1 TRBV29-1 TGCAGCGTCCAGCGGGGTTCGAACACTGAAGCTTTCTTT CSVQRGSNTEAFF
. . TRBJ2-7 TRBV2 TGTGCCAGCAAGGGGGAGGGTTTTTCATACGAGCAGTACTTC CASKGEGFSYEQYF
. TRBD2 TRBJ2-7 TRBV2 TGTGCCAGCAGTGCTCCGACTAGCGGGGGTTTCTGGGAGCAGTACTTC CASSAPTSGGFWEQYF
. TRBD1 TRBJ2-2 TRBV2 TGTGCCAGCAGGGGAGGACAGGGGGAGTTCACCGGGGAGCTGTTTTTT CASRGGQGEFTGELFF